These 19 T cell receptor beta chains originate from one sample sequenced in a study of a mutant IDH1 vaccine in newly diagnosed glioma. Profiled with immunoSEQ multiplex PCR; TCRdb holds only in-frame clones, not every one. The data hold about 55,000 clones, with around 80% observed a single time. Described time point: week 23, last vaccination. Topical imiquimod accompanied each vaccine dose, which consisted of 300 ug of mutant IDH1 20-mer peptide. Antigens of these TCRs are unknown. The sequences come from PBMCs, collected from a glioma patient whose treatment included an IDH1 peptide vaccine. Receptors were obtained from a man aged 35 to 55 with glioma.

The genes are TRBV4-1 and TRBJ2-7; no firm D call. Between the trimmed V and J ends, which lost 1 base and 2 bases, there was a span of 12 bases. The germline V gene encodes CDR1 MGHRA and CDR2 YSYEKL. CDR3 length equals 15 residues. The CDR3 DNA follows: TGCGCCAGCAGCCAAGTTCCCGGGCTTCCCTACGAGCAGTACTTC. It codes for CASSQVPGLPYEQYF.

This chain links TRBV6-5 with TRBJ1-1; tentatively, D is TRBD1 (5 bases). Germline assignment: CDR1 MNHEY and CDR2 SVGAGI. This CDR3 is 15 amino acids long. V gave up 0 bases and J gave up 3 bases, with 11 bases separating them. CDR3 amino acids: CASSYSTQGYTEAFF. The CDR3 DNA reads as TGTGCCAGCAGTTACTCAACCCAGGGTTACACTGAAGCTTTCTTT.

The chain combines TRBV12-1 with TRBJ1-5. TRBV12-1 is a known pseudogene. This CDR3 comprises 16 residues. CDR3 nucleotides: TGTGCCAGCAGCTTAGAGAAGATCTGGGGGGGTCAGCCCCAGCATTTT. This translates into CASSLEKIWGGQPQHF.

This clone turned up a few times. The CDR3 region is CASGRGDSGNTIYF. The CDR3 DNA reads TGTGCCAGCGGGCGGGGGGACTCTGGAAACACCATATATTTT. The rearrangement links TRBV7-9 to TRBJ1-3; weak D call: TRBD1 (5 bases). The germline V gene encodes CDR1 SEHNR and CDR2 FQNEAQ (reference sequence). Trimming cost V 8 bases and J 0 bases, with 11 bases left between them. There are 14 residues in the CDR3.

This sequence joins TRBV29-1 and TRBJ2-7; D is tentatively TRBD1 or TRBD2 (5 bases each). CDR1 and CDR2 (germline): SQVTM, ANQGSEA. The CDR3 loop spans 13 amino acids. V was trimmed by 4 bases and J by 2 bases, leaving 12 bases between them. The CDR3, as DNA: TGCAGCGTTGCCCGGGACGGGCCCTACGAGCAGTACTTC. It encodes CSVARDGPYEQYF.

V gene TRBV30 combines with J gene TRBJ1-5; TRBD1 aligns across 10 bases. This CDR3 spans 19 amino acids. Germline V CDR1 and CDR2: GTSNPN, SVGIG (reference sequence). Trimming removed 0 bases from V and 0 bases from J; junction bases left unmatched: 11. CDR3: CAWSVSRDRGPYSNQPQHF. For the CDR3, the DNA is TGTGCCTGGAGTGTAAGCCGGGACAGGGGCCCCTATAGCAATCAGCCCCAGCATTTT.

V is TRBV27 and J is TRBJ1-2, with D tentatively TRBD1 (6 bases). The V gene's germline CDR1 is MNHEY and CDR2 SMNVEV (reference sequence). V was pared by 1 base and J by 4 bases, with 13 bases between. This CDR3 is 15 amino acids long. CDR3 protein: CASSLFSGGIYGYTF. As DNA, the CDR3 is TGTGCCAGCAGTTTATTTTCGGGGGGCATCTATGGCTACACCTTC.

The genes are TRBV7-9 and TRBJ1-1; no reliable D call. The V and J ends lost 3 bases and 0 bases respectively, with 8 bases between them. In germline, CDR1 is SEHNR, CDR2 FQNEAQ (reference sequence). The CDR3 is 14 amino acids. Written as DNA, the CDR3 is TGTGCCAGCAGCTTGAAGGATCTGAACACTGAAGCTTTCTTT. Translation gives CASSLKDLNTEAFF.

The CDR3 reads CAWNRRRGDEKLFF. Written as DNA, the CDR3 is TGTGCCTGGAACCGCCGCAGGGGGGATGAAAAACTGTTTTTT. V is TRBV30 and J is TRBJ1-4; 7 bases align to TRBD1. The ends lost 4 bases at V and 6 bases at J; junction bases unmatched: 8. Germline values: CDR1 GTSNPN, CDR2 SVGIG (reference sequence). The CDR3 is 14 amino acids. Based on the CDR3 plus reference TRBV30 and TRBJ1-4, the full variable domain is SQTIHQWPATLVQPVGSPLSLECTVEGTSNPNLYWYRQAAGRGLQLLFYSVGIGQISSEVPQNLSASRPQDRQFILSSKKLLLSDSGFYLCAWNRRRGDEKLFFGSGTQLSVL.

The chain uses TRBV6-1 and TRBJ1-6, with D possibly being TRBD1 (6 bases). CDR3 length equals 15 residues. With 2 bases removed from V and 8 bases from J, the gap between germline ends came to 13 bases. Germline CDR1 is MNHNS and CDR2 is SASEGT. CDR3 region: CASSELGGLDSPLHF. CDR3 DNA sequence: TGTGCCAGCAGTGAATTAGGGGGGCTGGATTCACCCCTCCACTTT.

V usage is TRBV27 and J usage is TRBJ1-3, with a tentative D call TRBD1 (5 bases). Trimming took off 0 bases at V and 2 bases at J, with 5 bases between the two ends. Germline assignment: CDR1 MNHEY and CDR2 SMNVEV (reference sequence). The CDR3 has 14 residues. CDR3 in amino acids: CASSLSGAGNTIYF. The CDR3 DNA sequence: TGTGCCAGCAGTTTATCAGGGGCTGGAAACACCATATATTTT.

V and J are TRBV13 and TRBJ2-1, with D unclear. The CDR3 runs to 12 residues. Trimming left V 6 bases short and J 10 bases short, with 13 bases between. The germline V gene encodes CDR1 PRHDT and CDR2 FYEKMQ (reference sequence). CDR3 region: CASSLHYPEQFF. The CDR3 region has the DNA TGTGCCAGCAGTTTACACTACCCCGAGCAGTTCTTC. Looking up the rest from reference TRBV13 and TRBJ2-1 gives the full variable domain: AAGVIQSPRHLIKEKRETATLKCYPIPRHDTVYWYQQGPGQDPQFLISFYEKMQSDKGSIPDRFSAQQFSDYHSELNMSSLELGDSALYFCASSLHYPEQFFGPGTRLTVL.

V usage is TRBV11-2 and J usage is TRBJ2-7; D is possibly TRBD1 (5 bases). Deletions cut 0 bases from V and 3 bases from J, with 9 bases between. The CDR3 contains 14 residues. Per germline, CDR1 SGHAT and CDR2 FQNNGV. This CDR3 reads CASSLDQTDYEQYF. Written as DNA, the CDR3 is TGTGCCAGCAGCTTAGATCAGACAGACTACGAGCAGTACTTC.

This clone was found once. The chain has TRBV27 and TRBJ1-1; perhaps TRBD1 as D (6 bases). Between the trimmed V and J ends, which lost 5 bases and 4 bases, there was a span of 14 bases. The CDR3 is 14 residues long. From germline, CDR1 is MNHEY and CDR2 SMNVEV (reference sequence). The CDR3 loop is CASSNYRVGTEAFF. CDR3 DNA: TGTGCCAGCAGTAACTACAGGGTTGGCACTGAAGCTTTCTTT.

The chain uses TRBV6-5 and TRBJ2-3; D possibly matches TRBD1 or TRBD2 (5 bases each). Germline CDR1 reads MNHEY; CDR2 reads SVGAGI. The CDR3 runs to 15 residues. Trimming stripped 0 bases from V and 6 bases from J, with 13 bases between. The CDR3 DNA follows: TGTGCCAGCAGTTACTCCGGGGCCCGAGGGGATACGCAGTATTTT. Amino acid sequence: CASSYSGARGDTQYF.

The chain recombines TRBV30 with TRBJ2-5; 11 positions match TRBD2. The length of the CDR3 is 16 residues. The ends lost 4 bases at V and 3 bases at J; junction bases unmatched: 10. Germline V lookup: CDR1 GTSNPN, CDR2 SVGIG (reference sequence). The CDR3 reads CAWIRYSGGAEETQYF. The CDR3 DNA sequence: TGTGCCTGGATCCGCTATAGCGGGGGGGCAGAAGAGACCCAGTACTTC. Based on the CDR3 plus reference TRBV30 and TRBJ2-5, the full variable domain is SQTIHQWPATLVQPVGSPLSLECTVEGTSNPNLYWYRQAAGRGLQLLFYSVGIGQISSEVPQNLSASRPQDRQFILSSKKLLLSDSGFYLCAWIRYSGGAEETQYFGPGTRLLVL.

In its sample, this clone was seen a few times. The chain employs TRBV10-3 and TRBJ1-5; tentative D call: TRBD1 (6 bases). The CDR3 is 14 amino acids. Germline V lookup: CDR1 ENHRY, CDR2 SYGVKD. Trimming removed 3 bases at V and 4 bases at J, with 10 bases between. The CDR3 sequence: CAISDWGTNQPQHF. The DNA for the CDR3 is TGTGCCATCAGTGACTGGGGGACAAATCAGCCCCAGCATTTT.

The chain has TRBV6-1 and TRBJ2-5; D is tentatively TRBD1 or TRBD2 (7 bases each). V was cut by 4 bases and J by 3 bases, with 15 bases left in between. The CDR3 extends over 15 amino acids. Germline V gene data show CDR1 as MNHNS and CDR2 as SASEGT. The CDR3 here is CASSGGGTAKETQYF. CDR3 coding DNA: TGTGCCAGCAGTGGGGGGGGGACAGCGAAAGAGACCCAGTACTTC.

The chain carries TRBV19 and TRBJ1-5; the D gene is possibly TRBD1 (6 bases). V gave up 6 bases and J gave up 1 base, with 13 bases separating them. This CDR3 comprises 15 residues. Germline V gene lookup returns CDR1 LNHDA and CDR2 SQIVND (reference sequence). CDR3 coding DNA: TGTGCCAGTAGCAAGACAGGAGTCAGCAATCAGCCCCAGCATTTT. Translated: CASSKTGVSNQPQHF.